The source of this TCR beta chain is a study of blood T cell repertoires in COVID-19. Study-wide background: COVID-19 samples, acute and convalescent, were from the United States, Italy and Spain. Sources were T cells, B-cell-depleted T cells, or PBMCs; the material itself was cDNA or gDNA.

CDR1 MGHDK and CDR2 SYGVNS come from the germline V gene. V was shortened by 5 bases and J by 14 bases, with 16 bases between the two germline ends. This CDR3 region has 13 residues. Produced via immunoSEQ multiplex PCR; TCRdb's table is partial and in-frame only. The table shows a few hundred thousand clones, with about 88% occurring only once. The TCR comes from a man in his forties with acute or convalescent COVID-19. The sequenced sample was peripheral blood. This rearrangement joins TRBV25-1 to TRBJ1-6; the D is unclear. CDR3 region: CASSSGGVSTLHF. CDR3 sequence (DNA): TGTGCCAGCAGTTCAGGTGGTGTATCCACCCTCCACTTT. Using reference TRBV25-1 and TRBJ1-6 for the parts outside the CDR3, the full variable domain is EADIYQTPRYLVIGTGKKITLECSQTMGHDKMYWYQQDPGMELHLIHYSYGVNSTEKGDLSSESTVSRIRTEHFPLTLESARPSHTSQYLCASSSGGVSTLHFGNGTRLTVT.